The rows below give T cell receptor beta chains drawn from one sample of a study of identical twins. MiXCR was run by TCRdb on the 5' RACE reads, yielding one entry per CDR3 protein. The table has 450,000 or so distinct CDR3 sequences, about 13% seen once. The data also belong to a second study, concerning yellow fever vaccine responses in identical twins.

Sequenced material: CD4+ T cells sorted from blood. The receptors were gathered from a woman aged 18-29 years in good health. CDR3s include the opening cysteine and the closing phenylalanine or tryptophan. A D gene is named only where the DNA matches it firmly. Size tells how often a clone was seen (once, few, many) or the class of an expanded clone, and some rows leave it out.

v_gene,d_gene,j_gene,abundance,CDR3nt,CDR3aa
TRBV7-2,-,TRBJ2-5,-,TGTGCCAGCAGGCCCGGGATCCAAGAGACCCAGTACTTC,CASRPGIQETQYF
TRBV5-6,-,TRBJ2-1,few,TGTGCCAGCAGCTTGATTGGCTCCTCGGTCTACAATGAGCAGTTCTTC,CASSLIGSSVYNEQFF
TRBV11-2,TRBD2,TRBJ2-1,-,TGTGCCAGCAGCTTAGCTAGCGGAAACTCCTACAATGAGCAGTTCTTC,CASSLASGNSYNEQFF
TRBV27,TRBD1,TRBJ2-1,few,TGTGCCAGCAGACCCGGGACAGGCGGATACAATGAGCAGTTCTTC,CASRPGTGGYNEQFF
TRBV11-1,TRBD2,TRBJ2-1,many,TGTGCCAGCAGCTTAGGTCGGTTACGCGGGAGGAATGGGTATGAACAGTTCTTC,CASSLGRLRGRNGYEQFF
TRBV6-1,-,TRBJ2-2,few,TGTGCCAGCAGTCCCCGGGGTCCGGCGAACACCGGGGAGCTGTTTTTT,CASSPRGPANTGELFF
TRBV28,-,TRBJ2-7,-,TGTGCCAGCAGTTCCGGGGCCCCCCAATCCTACGAGCAGTACTTC,CASSSGAPQSYEQYF
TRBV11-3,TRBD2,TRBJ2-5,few,TGTGCCAGCAGCTCCAGAAGTAGCGGGGAGGAGACCCAGTACTTC,CASSSRSSGEETQYF
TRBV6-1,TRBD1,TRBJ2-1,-,TGTGCCAGCAGGGACAGGGCTTCAGGTTCCTACAAAGAGCGGTTCTTC,CASRDRASGSYKERFF
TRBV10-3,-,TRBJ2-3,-,TGTGCCCTTATGTTAGATACGCAGTATTTT,CALMLDTQYF
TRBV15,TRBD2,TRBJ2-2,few,TGTGCCACCAGCAGAGCGGTCGGTTGGGAGGGCACCGGGGAGCTGTTTTTT,CATSRAVGWEGTGELFF
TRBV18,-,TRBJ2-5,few,TGTGCCAGCTCACCACCGGCACCCCAAGAGACCCAGTACTTC,CASSPPAPQETQYF
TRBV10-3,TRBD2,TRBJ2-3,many,TGTGCCATCAGTGAGTCTAGTCTAGCGGGAGTTTCAGATACGCAGTATTTT,CAISESSLAGVSDTQYF
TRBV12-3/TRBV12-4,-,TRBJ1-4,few,TGTGCCAGCAGTTTGAGCAGGCTGACTAATGAAAAACTGTTTTTT,CASSLSRLTNEKLFF